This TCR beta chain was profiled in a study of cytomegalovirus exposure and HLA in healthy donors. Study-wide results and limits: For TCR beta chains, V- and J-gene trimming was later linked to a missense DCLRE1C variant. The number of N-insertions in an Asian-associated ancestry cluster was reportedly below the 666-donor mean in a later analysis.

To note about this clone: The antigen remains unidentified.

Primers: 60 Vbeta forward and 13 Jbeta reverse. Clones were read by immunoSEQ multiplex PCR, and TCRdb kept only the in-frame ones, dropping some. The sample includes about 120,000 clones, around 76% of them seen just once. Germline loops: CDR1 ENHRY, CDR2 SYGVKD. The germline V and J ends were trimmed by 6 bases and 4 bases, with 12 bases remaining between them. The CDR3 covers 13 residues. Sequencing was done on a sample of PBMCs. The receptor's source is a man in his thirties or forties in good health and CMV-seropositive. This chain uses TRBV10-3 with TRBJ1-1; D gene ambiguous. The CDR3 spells CAISPEGGTEAFF. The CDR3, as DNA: TGTGCCATCAGCCCCGAGGGAGGCACTGAAGCTTTCTTT.